This T cell receptor (beta chain) emerged from a study of lymphopenia after photon versus proton radiotherapy. Overall study findings and caveats: Post-nadir TCR diversity decline inversely tracked overall survival among those who died. Post-nadir diversity loss with photons came from oligoclonal expansion, particularly CD8+ Temra cells. Under photons, naive T cells and diversity fell while effector/memory populations rose. Survival link was tested only in deceased patients; proton benefit remains a possibility.

This table comes from immunoSEQ multiplex PCR, and its TCRdb copy is limited to in-frame clones, with some not included. The table lists about 16,000 clones, just over 85% of them singletons. Germline V lookup: CDR1 SGHDT, CDR2 YYEEEE. This CDR3 is built from 13 residues. Trimming stripped 3 bases from V and 7 bases from J, with 13 bases between. Remarks on this clone: Its antigen is undetermined.

The TCR sequence derives from a man between 70 and 80 years old with pancreatic cancer. This specimen consisted of peripheral blood, obtained from a patient treated with proton-based radiotherapy. The J gene is TRBJ1-2, the V gene TRBV5-6, with D hard to call. Written as DNA, the CDR3 is TGTGCCAGCAGCTCGACGGGTTCGGGTGGCTACACCTTC. Encoded protein: CASSSTGSGGYTF.